This is a list of T cell receptor beta chains from one sample in a study of tumor-infiltrating lymphocytes in localized non-small cell lung cancer. Clones were sequenced by immunoSEQ multiplex PCR, and TCRdb holds only the in-frame ones, with some missing. The data hold under 8,000 clones, with 60% to 80% observed a single time. The specimen was uninvolved lung tissue not adjacent to the tumor. These receptors all stem from a human donor with non-small cell lung cancer. Each CDR3 is given without its conserved first and last residue. Clone size is stated in some rows and not others, as once, few, many or a class when expanded.

abundance,v_gene,CDR3aa
-,TRBV6-1,ASEAFSTDTQY
-,TRBV21-1,ASSKRSERTSGETQY
-,TRBV4-1,ASSQGQANTEAF
-,TRBV10-3,AISDRADTDTQY
-,TRBV29-1,SAAGFATNEKLF
-,TRBV4-3,ASSQDFPGSSYEQY
-,TRBV4-3,ASSQSRGIAGEQY
-,TRBV21-1,ASSDVGQGPDGYT
few,TRBV4-1,ASSLDTSGNTIY
-,TRBV27,ASRREGSTDTQY
-,TRBV7-9,ASSQGQGEAETQY
-,TRBV29-1,SVARSSRTGGYNEQF
-,TRBV6-5,ASGKDKSGNTIY
-,TRBV7-2,ASSSNQLYEQY
-,TRBV7-8,ASSLAGTMSSPQH
medium-sized,TRBV7-8,ASSLGQGAIMNTEAF
-,TRBV5-6,ASSLDGRFTGELF
-,TRBV29-1,SVDPTAQREPTDTQY
-,TRBV4-1,ASSQETTGKYNEQF
-,TRBV6-4,ASSDGLETGELF
once,TRBV19,ASTQDSRPYEQY
-,TRBV29-1,SGLTDSNYGYT
-,TRBV11-3,ASSSSGIFQETQY
-,TRBV5-1,ASSLLTDNTEAF
-,TRBV10-3,AIVGDGANVLT
-,TRBV6-1,ASSEGLAGGDEQY
-,TRBV6-5,ASSYSPETQY
few,TRBV5-1,ASSGSGGTGETQY
-,TRBV29-1,SWGMKNTEAF
-,TRBV30,AWSGDPTDTQY